This entry features one TCR beta chain sequence. Here immunoSEQ multiplex PCR was the method, and the copy in TCRdb shows in-frame clones only, minus some. The sample yields about 68,000 clones, about 90% seen once. The sample originates from a study of T cell changes during pregnancy in multiple sclerosis. Losses at the gene ends were 4 bases for V and 5 bases for J; bases not matched to a gene: 5. The CDR3 consists of 15 residues. Germline V lookup: CDR1 SGHDN, CDR2 FVKESK. This sample comprised peripheral blood, obtained in the second trimester of pregnancy. V usage is TRBV14 and J usage is TRBJ1-1, with 12 nucleotides matching TRBD1. The source is a female donor with multiple sclerosis, enrolled in a pregnancy study. The CDR3 bases are TGTGCCAGCAGCCTAAGGGACAGGGGGCGAACTGAAGCTTTCTTT. Its protein is CASSLRDRGRTEAFF.